Presented here are 26 T cell receptor beta chains from one specimen sequenced in a study of OX40 agonist ivuxolimab in advanced cancers. Clones were read by immunoSEQ multiplex PCR, and TCRdb kept only the in-frame ones, dropping some. This table holds about 88,000 clones, around 85% found once. The sequenced sample was CD4+ or CD8+ T cells sorted from blood, obtained in a trial of the OX40 agonist ivuxolimab. The receptor set was obtained from an adult with an advanced solid tumor such as melanoma, head and neck, liver or kidney cancer.

This clone was detected only a few times. The J gene is TRBJ1-1, the V gene TRBV19; the D is unclear. CDR3 length: 13 amino acids. The germline gives CDR1 LNHDA, CDR2 SQIVND (reference sequence). The ends were cut back, 6 bases at V and 4 bases at J, with 12 bases in the middle. CDR3 protein: CASRSGIGTEAFF. In nucleotides, the CDR3 is TGTGCCAGTAGAAGCGGAATCGGCACTGAAGCTTTCTTT.

This chain joins TRBV11-2 and TRBJ2-5, with 7 positions matching TRBD2. Per the germline V gene, CDR1 is SGHAT and CDR2 is FQNNGV. The CDR3 is 13 residues long. The junction had 10 bases not matched to a gene; V was cut back by 11 bases and J by 4 bases. CDR3 sequence: CAGGDPSGETQYF. As DNA, the CDR3 is TGTGCCGGGGGGGACCCTTCGGGAGAGACCCAGTACTTC.

This rearrangement joins TRBV30 to TRBJ1-4; possible D gene TRBD1, 6 bases. The CDR3 totals 14 residues. Trimming left V 4 bases short and J 7 bases short, with 16 bases between. Germline-derived CDR1 and CDR2 are GTSNPN and SVGIG (reference sequence). DNA for the CDR3: TGTGCCTGGAAGGGGGGCGGGTTGGGTGAAAAACTGTTTTTT. The encoded protein is CAWKGGGLGEKLFF.

This sequence joins TRBV9 and TRBJ2-2; D not certain. This CDR3 has 15 residues. Per germline, CDR1 SGDLS and CDR2 YYNGEE. Trimming stripped 7 bases from V and 0 bases from J, with 13 bases between. The CDR3 sequence is CASSETTPNTGELFF. DNA for the CDR3: TGTGCCAGCTCCGAAACAACACCGAACACCGGGGAGCTGTTTTTT.

This rearrangement joins TRBV5-1 to TRBJ2-1; D possibly matches TRBD1 or TRBD2 (6 bases each). Germline CDR1 SGHRS, CDR2 YFSETQ. There are 14 residues in the CDR3. Trimming removed 7 bases from V and 5 bases from J, with 16 bases in between. This CDR3 is CASAIRGPNNEQFF. CDR3 in DNA: TGCGCCAGCGCTATTCGGGGGCCCAACAATGAGCAGTTCTTC.

The chain combines TRBV5-1 with TRBJ1-2; D is uncertain. The CDR3 length is 14 residues. V lost 6 bases and J lost 2, with 14 bases in between. Germline V gene data show CDR1 as SGHRS and CDR2 as YFSETQ. In nucleotides, the CDR3 is TGCGCCAGCACCGAACGGGGAATAAACTATGGCTACACCTTC. Its protein is CASTERGINYGYTF.

This rearrangement joins TRBV9 to TRBJ1-1; D is undetermined. V was trimmed by 6 bases and J by 5 bases, leaving 17 bases between them. Germline CDR1 SGDLS, CDR2 YYNGEE. CDR3 size: 14 residues. DNA of the CDR3: TGTGCCAGCACGGAGGTTTCTGGGGTAACTGAAGCTTTCTTT. Its translation: CASTEVSGVTEAFF.

CDR3 residues: CATSRLTSGSPDTQYF. The CDR3 bases are TGTGCCACCAGCAGACTGACTAGCGGGAGCCCAGATACGCAGTATTTT. This sequence joins TRBV15 and TRBJ2-3; 12 nucleotides agree with TRBD2. The germline CDR1 and CDR2 sequences are LNHNV and YYDKDF (reference sequence). This CDR3 has 16 residues. Germline trimming cut 2 bases from V and 4 bases from J; bases unmatched to any gene: 4.

The chain combines TRBV29-1 with TRBJ2-5, with D perhaps matching TRBD1 or TRBD2 (5 bases each). Per the germline V gene, CDR1 is SQVTM and CDR2 is ANQGSEA. The CDR3 runs to 13 residues. V lost 8 bases and J 5 bases, leaving 18 bases between the germline ends. Here the CDR3 reads CSIGIPGLETQYF. The CDR3, as DNA: TGCAGCATAGGGATTCCGGGGCTGGAGACCCAGTACTTC. Full variable domain (missing parts from reference TRBV29-1 and TRBJ2-5): SAVISQKPSRDICQRGTSLTIQCQVDSQVTMMFWYRQQPGQSLTLIATANQGSEATYESGFVIDKFPISRPNLTFSTLTVSNMSPEDSSIYLCSIGIPGLETQYFGPGTRLLVL.

This chain connects TRBV7-9 to TRBJ1-3; a possible D gene is TRBD1 (5 bases). Per the germline V gene, CDR1 is SEHNR and CDR2 is FQNEAQ (reference sequence). This CDR3 has 16 amino acids. The V and J ends lost 3 bases and 1 base respectively, with 13 bases between them. The CDR3 region has the DNA TGTGCCAGCAGCTTTCCCCGGGGCTATTCTGGAAACACCATATATTTT. Translated, it gives CASSFPRGYSGNTIYF.

The chain is built from TRBV9 and TRBJ2-2; TRBD1 matches 9 bases. Germline V lookup: CDR1 SGDLS, CDR2 YYNGEE. This CDR3 comprises 16 residues. After removal of 0 bases from V and 5 bases from J, the junction contained 5 bases not matched to a gene. CDR3 residues: CASSVAGQGVTGELFF. In DNA form, the CDR3 reads TGTGCCAGCAGCGTAGCGGGACAGGGTGTTACCGGGGAGCTGTTTTTT.

The rearrangement joins TRBV2 to TRBJ2-7, with a tentative D call TRBD2 (5 bases). Germline values: CDR1 SNHLY, CDR2 FYNNEI. This CDR3 region has 13 residues. V dropped 4 bases and J dropped 3 bases, with 10 bases sitting between them. DNA of the CDR3: TGTGCCAGCAGTGTTTTAGCGATCTACGAGCAGTACTTC. Translation: CASSVLAIYEQYF.

This chain links TRBV5-1 with TRBJ1-2, with D unclear. CDR3 size: 13 residues. Trimming took 4 bases from V and 8 from J, leaving 15 bases between them. The germline gives CDR1 SGHRS, CDR2 YFSETQ. The CDR3 sequence is CASSVEGAGGYTF. CDR3 sequence (DNA): TGCGCCAGCAGCGTGGAGGGCGCGGGCGGCTACACCTTC.

This clone was seen once. The chain recombines TRBV7-2 with TRBJ2-7; 10 bases agree with TRBD1. Trimming at V came to 5 bases and at J to 4 bases, leaving 8 bases not matched to a gene. This CDR3 has 15 residues. Per the germline V gene, CDR1 is SGHTA and CDR2 is FQGNSA. The CDR3 protein is CASSIRDRGRYEQYF. CDR3 DNA sequence: TGTGCCAGCAGCATAAGGGACAGGGGAAGGTACGAGCAGTACTTC.

The rearrangement links TRBV6-1 to TRBJ1-2; D is ambiguous. Germline CDR1 MNHNS, CDR2 SASEGT. The CDR3 consists of 13 residues. Between the trimmed V and J ends, which lost 6 bases and 3 bases, there was a span of 11 bases. DNA of the CDR3: TGTGCCAGCAGGGCTGAAGCCTACTATGGCTACACCTTC. Residues: CASRAEAYYGYTF.

This chain uses TRBV27 with TRBJ1-2, with a weak D call TRBD1 (6 bases). The CDR3 is 16 amino acids. Per germline, CDR1 MNHEY and CDR2 SMNVEV (reference sequence). V lost 3 bases and J 3 bases, leaving 17 bases between the germline ends. CDR3 bases: TGTGCCAGCAGTTTGTTTTCGAGACAGGCTTACTATGGCTACACCTTC. As protein: CASSLFSRQAYYGYTF.

The rearrangement joins TRBV28 to TRBJ2-1; D not resolved. CDR1 and CDR2 (germline): MDHEN, SYDVKM. The CDR3 length is 12 residues. V was cut by 3 bases and J by 6 bases, with 6 bases left in between. The CDR3 DNA follows: TGTGCCAGCAGTTTTGGGATCAATGAGCAGTTCTTC. Protein sequence: CASSFGINEQFF.

This chain connects TRBV6-1 to TRBJ2-5; D is perhaps TRBD1 or TRBD2 (5 bases each). This CDR3 region has 14 residues. Trimming took 8 bases from V and 1 from J, leaving 14 bases between them. Germline V gene lookup returns CDR1 MNHNS and CDR2 SASEGT. The CDR3 DNA reads as TGTGCCAGCTGGATCACAGGACTCCAAGAGACCCAGTACTTC. It is translated as CASWITGLQETQYF.

This clone appeared a single time. The chain recombines TRBV4-2 with TRBJ2-1; 8 bases fit TRBD2. The CDR3 totals 16 residues. CDR1 is LGHNA, CDR2 YNFKEQ, per germline. J gave up 8 bases and V 0 bases, and 9 bases lay outside the gene matches. The CDR3 reads CASSQEGQRESDEQFF. The CDR3, as DNA: TGTGCCAGCAGCCAAGAGGGCCAGCGGGAGTCCGATGAGCAGTTCTTC.

The J gene is TRBJ1-2, the V gene TRBV5-6; D uncertain. V was trimmed by 4 bases and J by 4 bases, leaving 8 bases between them. From germline, CDR1 is SGHDT and CDR2 YYEEEE. This CDR3 has 12 amino acids. The CDR3, as DNA: TGTGCCAGCAGCCGGACCGTCTATGGCTACACCTTC. Residues: CASSRTVYGYTF.

This clone was seen more than once but under ten times. V usage is TRBV7-9 and J usage is TRBJ1-4, with D maybe TRBD1 (6 bases). This CDR3 has 15 amino acids. V was trimmed by 1 base and J by 6 bases, leaving 12 bases between them. Germline V gives CDR1 SEHNR, CDR2 FQNEAQ (reference sequence). This CDR3 is CASSLVRGLDEKLFF. CDR3 nucleotides: TGTGCCAGCAGCTTAGTTCGGGGGCTGGATGAAAAACTGTTTTTT.

This rearrangement joins TRBV20-1 to TRBJ2-3, with TRBD2 as a possible D gene (5 bases). The CDR3 is 11 amino acids. Trimming pared 6 bases from V and 10 bases from J, leaving 14 bases between. Germline CDR1 reads DFQATT; CDR2 reads SNEGSKA (reference sequence). CDR3 amino acids: CSALARVAQYF. CDR3 coding DNA: TGCAGTGCCCTAGCCCGTGTAGCGCAGTATTTT.

CDR3 in DNA: TGTGCCAGCAGCCCGGGACAGGCACGTGAAAAACTGTTTTTT. This codes for CASSPGQAREKLFF. This chain joins TRBV7-9 and TRBJ1-4; 8 bases match TRBD1. With V trimmed by 5 bases and J by 7 bases, 6 bases remained unmatched. Looked up from germline, CDR1 is SEHNR and CDR2 is FQNEAQ (reference sequence). The CDR3 is 14 amino acids.

The chain has TRBV18 and TRBJ2-5, with unresolved D. V gave up 6 bases and J gave up 5 bases, with 10 bases separating them. Germline CDR1 is KGHSH and CDR2 is LQKENI. There are 12 residues in the CDR3. The CDR3 is CASSGRTETQYF. CDR3 DNA sequence: TGTGCCAGCTCGGGCCGAACGGAGACCCAGTACTTC.

The genes are TRBV30 and TRBJ2-5; the D is unclear. This CDR3 contains 13 residues. The germline V gene encodes CDR1 GTSNPN and CDR2 SVGIG (reference sequence). V was clipped by 2 bases and J by 1 base, with 8 bases between them. CDR3 sequence (DNA): TGTGCCTGGAGTTCGGCAGCCCAAGAGACCCAGTACTTC. It translates to CAWSSAAQETQYF.

CDR3 bases: TGTGCCAGCAGCCCCCTGAGGGGGCCAATGGACGAGCAGTACTTC. This translates into CASSPLRGPMDEQYF. This chain links TRBV7-3 with TRBJ2-7; 7 nucleotides line up with TRBD1. Germline V CDR1 and CDR2: SGHTA, FQGTGA. With V trimmed by 5 bases and J by 5 bases, 12 bases remained unmatched. The CDR3 contains 15 residues.